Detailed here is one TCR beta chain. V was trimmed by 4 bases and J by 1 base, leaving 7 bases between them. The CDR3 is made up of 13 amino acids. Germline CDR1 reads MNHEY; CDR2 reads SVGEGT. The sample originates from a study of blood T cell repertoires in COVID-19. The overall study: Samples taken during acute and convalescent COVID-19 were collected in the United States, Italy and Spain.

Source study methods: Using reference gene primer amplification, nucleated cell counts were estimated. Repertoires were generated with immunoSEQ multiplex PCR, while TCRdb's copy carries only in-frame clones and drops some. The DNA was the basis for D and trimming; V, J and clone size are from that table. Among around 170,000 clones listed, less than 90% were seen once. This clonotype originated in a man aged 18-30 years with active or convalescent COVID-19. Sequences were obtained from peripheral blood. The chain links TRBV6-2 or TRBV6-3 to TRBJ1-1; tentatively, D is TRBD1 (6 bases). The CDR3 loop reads CASSSDRNTEAFF. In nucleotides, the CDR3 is TGTGCCAGCAGTTCGGACAGGAACACTGAAGCTTTCTTT.